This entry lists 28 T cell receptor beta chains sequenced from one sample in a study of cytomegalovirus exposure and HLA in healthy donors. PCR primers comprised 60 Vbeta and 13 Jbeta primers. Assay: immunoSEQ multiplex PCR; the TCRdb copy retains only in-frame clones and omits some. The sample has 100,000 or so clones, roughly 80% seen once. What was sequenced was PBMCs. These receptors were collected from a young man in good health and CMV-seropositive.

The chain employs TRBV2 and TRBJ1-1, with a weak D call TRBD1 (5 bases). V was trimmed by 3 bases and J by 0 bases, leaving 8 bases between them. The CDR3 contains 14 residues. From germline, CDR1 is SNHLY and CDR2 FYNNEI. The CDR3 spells CASSEQGMNTEAFF. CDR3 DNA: TGTGCCAGCAGTGAGCAGGGCATGAACACTGAAGCTTTCTTT.

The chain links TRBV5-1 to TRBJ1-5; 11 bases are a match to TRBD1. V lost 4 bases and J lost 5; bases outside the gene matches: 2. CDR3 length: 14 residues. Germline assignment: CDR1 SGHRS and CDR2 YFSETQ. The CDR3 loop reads CASSAGQGDQPQHF. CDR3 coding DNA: TGCGCCAGCAGCGCGGGACAGGGGGATCAGCCCCAGCATTTT.

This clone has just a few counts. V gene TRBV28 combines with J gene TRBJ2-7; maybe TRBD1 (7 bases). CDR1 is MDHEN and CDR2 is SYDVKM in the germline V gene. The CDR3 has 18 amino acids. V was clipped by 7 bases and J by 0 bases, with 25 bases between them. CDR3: CASTLSLRLRGASYEQYF. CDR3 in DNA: TGTGCCAGCACCCTATCCCTTCGACTCAGGGGGGCCTCCTACGAGCAGTACTTC. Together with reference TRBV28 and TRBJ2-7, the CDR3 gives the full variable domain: DVKVTQSSRYLVKRTGEKVFLECVQDMDHENMFWYRQDPGLGLRLIYFSYDVKMKEKGDIPEGYSVSREKKERFSLILESASTNQTSMYLCASTLSLRLRGASYEQYFGPGTRLTVT.

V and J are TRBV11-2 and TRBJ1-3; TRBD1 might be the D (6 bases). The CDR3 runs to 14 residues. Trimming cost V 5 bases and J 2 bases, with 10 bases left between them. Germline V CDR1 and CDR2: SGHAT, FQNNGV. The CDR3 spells CASSHNRAGNTIYF. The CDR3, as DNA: TGTGCCAGCAGCCACAACAGGGCTGGAAACACCATATATTTT. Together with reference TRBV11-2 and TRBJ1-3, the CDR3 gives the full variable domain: EAGVAQSPRYKIIEKRQSVAFWCNPISGHATLYWYQQILGQGPKLLIQFQNNGVVDDSQLPKDRFSAERLKGVDSTLKIQPAKLEDSAVYLCASSHNRAGNTIYFGEGSWLTVV.

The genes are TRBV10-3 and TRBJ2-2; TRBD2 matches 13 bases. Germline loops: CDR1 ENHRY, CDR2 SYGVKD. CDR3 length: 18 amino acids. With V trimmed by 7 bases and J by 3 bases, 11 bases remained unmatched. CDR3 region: CAITQKGLAGVDTGELFF. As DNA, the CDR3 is TGTGCCATCACGCAAAAAGGACTAGCGGGGGTCGACACCGGGGAGCTGTTTTTT.

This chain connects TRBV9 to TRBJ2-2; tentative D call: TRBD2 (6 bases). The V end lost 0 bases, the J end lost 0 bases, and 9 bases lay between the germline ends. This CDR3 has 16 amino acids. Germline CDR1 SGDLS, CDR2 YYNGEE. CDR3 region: CASSVVPGANTGELFF. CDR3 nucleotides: TGTGCCAGCAGCGTAGTTCCGGGGGCGAACACCGGGGAGCTGTTTTTT.

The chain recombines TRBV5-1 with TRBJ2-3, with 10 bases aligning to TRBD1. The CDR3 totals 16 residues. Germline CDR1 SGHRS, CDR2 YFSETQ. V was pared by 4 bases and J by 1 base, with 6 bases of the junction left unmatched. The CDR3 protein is CASSPGTGVRTDTQYF. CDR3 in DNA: TGCGCCAGCAGCCCCGGGACAGGGGTCCGCACAGATACGCAGTATTTT.

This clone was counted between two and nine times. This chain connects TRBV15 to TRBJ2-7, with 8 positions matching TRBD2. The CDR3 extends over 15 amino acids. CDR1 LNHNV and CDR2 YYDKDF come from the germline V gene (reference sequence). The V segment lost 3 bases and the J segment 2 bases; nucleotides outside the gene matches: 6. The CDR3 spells CATSREGGGTYEQYF. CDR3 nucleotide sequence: TGTGCCACCAGCAGGGAGGGCGGGGGGACCTACGAGCAGTACTTC.

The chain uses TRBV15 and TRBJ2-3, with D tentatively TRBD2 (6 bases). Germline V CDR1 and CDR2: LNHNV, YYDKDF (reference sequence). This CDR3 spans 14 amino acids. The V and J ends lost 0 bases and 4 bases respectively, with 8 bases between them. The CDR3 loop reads CATSREPSADTQYF. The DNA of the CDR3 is TGTGCCACCAGCAGAGAACCTAGCGCAGATACGCAGTATTTT.

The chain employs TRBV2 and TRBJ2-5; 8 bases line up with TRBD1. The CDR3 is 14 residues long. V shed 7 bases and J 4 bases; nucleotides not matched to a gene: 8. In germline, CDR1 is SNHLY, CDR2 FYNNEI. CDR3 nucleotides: TGTGCCAGCATGGGGGTCAGGGGGCGAGAGACCCAGTACTTC. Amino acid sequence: CASMGVRGRETQYF. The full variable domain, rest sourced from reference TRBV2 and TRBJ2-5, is EPEVTQTPSHQVTQMGQEVILRCVPISNHLYFYWYRQILGQKVEFLVSFYNNEISEKSEIFDDQFSVERPDGSNFTLKIRSTKLEDSAMYFCASMGVRGRETQYFGPGTRLLVL.

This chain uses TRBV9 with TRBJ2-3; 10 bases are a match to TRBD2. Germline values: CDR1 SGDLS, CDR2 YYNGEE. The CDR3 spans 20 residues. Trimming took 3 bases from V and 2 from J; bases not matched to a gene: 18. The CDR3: CASSGEAGGPTKRPTDTQYF. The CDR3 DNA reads TGTGCCAGCAGCGGGGAAGCGGGGGGGCCTACCAAACGCCCCACAGATACGCAGTATTTT.

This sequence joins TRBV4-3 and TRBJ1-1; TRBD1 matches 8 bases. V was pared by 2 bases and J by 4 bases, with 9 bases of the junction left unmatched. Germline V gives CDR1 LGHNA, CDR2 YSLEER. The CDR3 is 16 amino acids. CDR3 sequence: CASSQQSGGWGTEAFF. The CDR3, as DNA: TGCGCCAGCAGCCAACAATCAGGGGGCTGGGGCACTGAAGCTTTCTTT.

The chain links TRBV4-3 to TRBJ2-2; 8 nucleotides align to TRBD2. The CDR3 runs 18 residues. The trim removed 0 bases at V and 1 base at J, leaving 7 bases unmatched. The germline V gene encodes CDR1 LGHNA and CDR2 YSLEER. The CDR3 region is CASSQDVSGGRNTGELFF. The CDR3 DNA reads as TGCGCCAGCAGCCAAGATGTGAGCGGGGGTAGGAACACCGGGGAGCTGTTTTTT.

The CDR3 DNA is TGTGCCAGCAGTTCCCCCGGGACTCCGGAGACCCAGTACTTC. Translating gives CASSSPGTPETQYF. V usage is TRBV28 and J usage is TRBJ2-5; weak D call: TRBD2 (6 bases). There are 14 residues in the CDR3. Germline CDR1 is MDHEN and CDR2 is SYDVKM. Trimming left V 4 bases short and J 5 bases short, with 14 bases between.

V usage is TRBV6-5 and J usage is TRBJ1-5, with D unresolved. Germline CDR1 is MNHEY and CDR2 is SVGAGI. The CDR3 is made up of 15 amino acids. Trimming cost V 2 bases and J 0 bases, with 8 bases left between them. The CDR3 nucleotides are TGTGCCAGCAGTTACGCGGTTAATAGCAATCAGCCCCAGCATTTT. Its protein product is CASSYAVNSNQPQHF.

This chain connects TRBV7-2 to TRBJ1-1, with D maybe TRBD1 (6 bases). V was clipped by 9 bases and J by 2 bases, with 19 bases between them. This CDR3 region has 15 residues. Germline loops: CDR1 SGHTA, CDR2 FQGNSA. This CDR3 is CARTRGGALNTEAFF. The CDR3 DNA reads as TGTGCCAGGACACGCGGGGGGGCCCTTAACACTGAAGCTTTCTTT.

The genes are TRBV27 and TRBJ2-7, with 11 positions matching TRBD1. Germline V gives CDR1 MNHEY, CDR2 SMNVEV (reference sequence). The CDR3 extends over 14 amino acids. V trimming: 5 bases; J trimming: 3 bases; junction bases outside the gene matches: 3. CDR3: CASSGQGALYEQYF. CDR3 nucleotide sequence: TGTGCCAGCAGTGGACAGGGGGCTCTCTACGAGCAGTACTTC.

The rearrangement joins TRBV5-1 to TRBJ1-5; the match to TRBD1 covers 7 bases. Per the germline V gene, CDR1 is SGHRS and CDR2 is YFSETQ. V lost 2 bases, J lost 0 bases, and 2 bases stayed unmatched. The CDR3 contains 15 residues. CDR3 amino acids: CASSLSGGSNQPQHF. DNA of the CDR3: TGCGCCAGCAGCTTATCAGGGGGTAGCAATCAGCCCCAGCATTTT.

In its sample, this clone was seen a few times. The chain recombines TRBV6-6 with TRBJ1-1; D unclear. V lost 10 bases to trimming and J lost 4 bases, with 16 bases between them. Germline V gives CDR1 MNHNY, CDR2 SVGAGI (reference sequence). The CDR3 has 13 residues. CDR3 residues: CANREFEGTEAFF. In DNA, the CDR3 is TGTGCCAACCGGGAATTTGAGGGCACTGAAGCTTTCTTT.

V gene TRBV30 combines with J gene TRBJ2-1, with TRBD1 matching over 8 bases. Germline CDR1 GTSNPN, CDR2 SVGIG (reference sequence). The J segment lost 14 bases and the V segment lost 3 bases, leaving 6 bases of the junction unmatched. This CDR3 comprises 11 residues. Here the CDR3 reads CAWSAGGGKFF. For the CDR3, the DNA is TGTGCCTGGAGCGCAGGGGGCGGAAAGTTCTTC.

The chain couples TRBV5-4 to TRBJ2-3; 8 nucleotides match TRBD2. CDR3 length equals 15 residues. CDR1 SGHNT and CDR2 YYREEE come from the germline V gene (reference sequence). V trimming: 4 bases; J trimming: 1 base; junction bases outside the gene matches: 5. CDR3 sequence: CASSNGLARTDTQYF. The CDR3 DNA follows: TGTGCCAGCAGCAACGGACTAGCCCGCACAGATACGCAGTATTTT.

As DNA, the CDR3 is TGTGCCAGCAGCCCCCTGGGGGGGGCAAGGAATGAGCAGTTCTTC. It specifies CASSPLGGARNEQFF. The V and J genes are TRBV7-9 and TRBJ2-1, with D maybe TRBD2 (7 bases). CDR1 is SEHNR and CDR2 is FQNEAQ in the germline V gene (reference sequence). Trimming shortened V by 5 bases and J by 7 bases, and 18 bases separated the two germline ends. The CDR3 runs 15 residues.

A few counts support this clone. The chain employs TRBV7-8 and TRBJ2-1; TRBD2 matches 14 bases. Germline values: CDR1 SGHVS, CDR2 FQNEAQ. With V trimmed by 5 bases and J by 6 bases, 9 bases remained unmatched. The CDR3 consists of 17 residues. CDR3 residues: CASSPTETSGGANEQFF. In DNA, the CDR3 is TGTGCCAGCAGCCCTACCGAGACTAGCGGGGGGGCCAATGAGCAGTTCTTC. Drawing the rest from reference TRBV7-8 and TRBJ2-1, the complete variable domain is GAGVSQSPRYKVAKRGQDVALRCDPISGHVSLFWYQQALGQGPEFLTYFQNEAQLDKSGLPSDRFFAERPEGSVSTLKIQRTQQEDSAVYLCASSPTETSGGANEQFFGPGTRLTVL.

CDR3 coding DNA: TGCGCCAGCAGCCAAGCAGGAGGGGTGGAAAATCCGCTCCTAAATTCACCCCTCCACTTT. Amino acids: CASSQAGGVENPLLNSPLHF. The chain is built from TRBV4-1 and TRBJ1-6; tentatively, D is TRBD1 (5 bases). The CDR3 is made up of 20 amino acids. Trimming left V 1 base short and J 7 bases short, with 26 bases between. Germline CDR1 and CDR2: MGHRA and YSYEKL.

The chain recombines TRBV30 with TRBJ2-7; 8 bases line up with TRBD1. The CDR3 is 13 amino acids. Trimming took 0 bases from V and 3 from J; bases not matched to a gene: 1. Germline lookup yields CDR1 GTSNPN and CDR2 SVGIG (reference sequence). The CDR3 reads CAWSVGTGYEQYF. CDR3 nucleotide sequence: TGTGCCTGGAGTGTAGGGACAGGCTACGAGCAGTACTTC. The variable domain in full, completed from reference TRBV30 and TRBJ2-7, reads SQTIHQWPATLVQPVGSPLSLECTVEGTSNPNLYWYRQAAGRGLQLLFYSVGIGQISSEVPQNLSASRPQDRQFILSSKKLLLSDSGFYLCAWSVGTGYEQYFGPGTRLTVT.

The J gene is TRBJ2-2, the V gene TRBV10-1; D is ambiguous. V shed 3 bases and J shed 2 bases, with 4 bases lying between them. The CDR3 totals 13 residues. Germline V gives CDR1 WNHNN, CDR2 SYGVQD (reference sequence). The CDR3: CASSDQNTGELFF. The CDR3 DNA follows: TGCGCCAGCAGTGACCAAAACACCGGGGAGCTGTTTTTT.

The CDR3 DNA sequence: TGCGCCAGCAGCCGGTGGCTAGCGGGCGTTACCTACGAGCAGTACTTC. Its translation: CASSRWLAGVTYEQYF. The gene calls are TRBV4-3 and TRBJ2-7; 8 nucleotides match TRBD2. J lost 2 bases, V lost 4 bases, and 10 bases had no gene match. The CDR3 contains 16 residues. CDR1 and CDR2 (germline): LGHNA, YSLEER.

CDR3 nucleotides: TGTGCCAGCAGTTTCCTGGGCAGACCCAACACTGAAGCTTTCTTT. This sequence encodes CASSFLGRPNTEAFF. The chain carries TRBV28 and TRBJ1-1; D remains ambiguous. Germline V gene lookup returns CDR1 MDHEN and CDR2 SYDVKM. The CDR3 spans 15 residues. Between the trimmed V and J ends, which lost 3 bases and 2 bases, there was a span of 13 bases.